The clone carrying this T cell receptor (beta chain) was seen ten or more times. Its antigen remains unknown. The sample is drawn from a study of naive and memory T cell subsets. Whole-study findings and limits: Expression changes during T cell differentiation may affect RNA-based TCR counts.

The beta constant-region primer was an equimolar mix of two oligonucleotides covering TRBC1 and TRBC2. The cDNA 3' end received a ligated single-stranded oligonucleotide carrying the SP2 primer and a 12-nucleotide UMI. TCRdb reprocessed the UMI-ligation and nested PCR reads via MiXCR and lists one record per CDR3 protein. Of under 100,000 distinct CDR3 sequences listed, around 6.5% are singletons. Trimming took off 5 bases at V and 1 base at J, with 9 bases between the two ends. The CDR3 totals 14 residues. Germline V gives CDR1 SGHTA, CDR2 FQGNSA. Material for sequencing was central memory CD4+ T cells from blood. This TCR was sampled from a human donor in good health. The chain carries TRBV7-2 and TRBJ1-5; D is unclear. As DNA, the CDR3 is TGTGCCAGCAGCGCCGGCGGAAGCAATCAGCCCCAGCATTTT. Encoded protein: CASSAGGSNQPQHF.